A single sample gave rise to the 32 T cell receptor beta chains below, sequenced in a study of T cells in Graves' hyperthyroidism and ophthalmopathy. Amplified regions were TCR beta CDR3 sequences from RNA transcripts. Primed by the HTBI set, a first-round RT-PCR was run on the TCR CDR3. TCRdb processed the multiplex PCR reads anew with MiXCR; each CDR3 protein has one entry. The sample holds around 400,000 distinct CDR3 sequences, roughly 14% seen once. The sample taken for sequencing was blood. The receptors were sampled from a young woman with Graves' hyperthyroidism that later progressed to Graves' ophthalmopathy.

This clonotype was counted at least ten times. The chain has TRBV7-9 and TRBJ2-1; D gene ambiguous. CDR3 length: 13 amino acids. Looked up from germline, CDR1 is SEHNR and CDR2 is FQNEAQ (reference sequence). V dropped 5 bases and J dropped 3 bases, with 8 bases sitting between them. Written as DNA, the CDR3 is TGTGCCAGCAGCCGGAACAGCTACAATGAGCAGTTCTTC. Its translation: CASSRNSYNEQFF.

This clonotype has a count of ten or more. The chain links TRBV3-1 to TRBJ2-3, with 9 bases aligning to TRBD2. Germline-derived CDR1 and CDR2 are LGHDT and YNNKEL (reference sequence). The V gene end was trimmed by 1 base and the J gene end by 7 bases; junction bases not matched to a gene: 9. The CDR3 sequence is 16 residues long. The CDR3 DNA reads TGTGCCAGCAGCCAAGTGGGCGGGAGGGCCTCGTATACGCAGTATTTT. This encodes CASSQVGGRASYTQYF.

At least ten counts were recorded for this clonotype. CDR3 residues: CASSWTSGVYEQYF. CDR3 sequence (DNA): TGTGCCAGCAGCTGGACTAGCGGGGTCTACGAGCAGTACTTC. The chain uses TRBV28 and TRBJ2-7; 12 bases fit TRBD2. After removal of 6 bases from V and 3 bases from J, the junction contained 3 bases not matched to a gene. This CDR3 has 14 amino acids. Germline CDR1 is MDHEN and CDR2 is SYDVKM.

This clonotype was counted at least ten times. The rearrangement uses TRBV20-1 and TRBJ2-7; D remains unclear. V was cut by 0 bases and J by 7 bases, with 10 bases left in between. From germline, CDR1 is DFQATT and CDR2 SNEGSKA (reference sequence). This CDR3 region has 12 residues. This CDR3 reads CSAREGSVEQYF. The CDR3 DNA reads TGCAGTGCTAGAGAGGGATCCGTGGAGCAGTACTTC.

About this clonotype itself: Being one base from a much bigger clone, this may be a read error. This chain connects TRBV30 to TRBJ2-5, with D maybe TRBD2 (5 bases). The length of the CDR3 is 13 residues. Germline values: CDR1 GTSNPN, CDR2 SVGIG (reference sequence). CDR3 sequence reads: CSWSVLAGGTQYF. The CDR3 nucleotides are TGTTCCTGGAGTGTACTCGCGGGTGGGACCCAGTACTTC.

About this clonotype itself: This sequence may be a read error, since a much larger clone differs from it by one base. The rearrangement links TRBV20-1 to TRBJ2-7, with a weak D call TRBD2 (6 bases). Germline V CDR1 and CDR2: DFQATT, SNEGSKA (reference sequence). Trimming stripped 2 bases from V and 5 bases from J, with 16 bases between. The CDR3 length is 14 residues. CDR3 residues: CSARNRLRRDEQYF. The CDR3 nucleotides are TGCAGTGCTAGAAATCGGCTCCGGAGGGACGAGCAGTACTTC.

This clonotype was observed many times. DNA of the CDR3: TGTGCCAGCAGAGCCCCTAGCGGGAGGAGCACAGATACGCAGTATTTT. Translation gives CASRAPSGRSTDTQYF. This chain joins TRBV6-9 and TRBJ2-3, with 11 bases aligning to TRBD2. V was pared by 6 bases and J by 0 bases, with 5 bases of the junction left unmatched. The CDR3 extends over 16 amino acids. Germline V gene lookup returns CDR1 MNHGY and CDR2 SVAAGI.

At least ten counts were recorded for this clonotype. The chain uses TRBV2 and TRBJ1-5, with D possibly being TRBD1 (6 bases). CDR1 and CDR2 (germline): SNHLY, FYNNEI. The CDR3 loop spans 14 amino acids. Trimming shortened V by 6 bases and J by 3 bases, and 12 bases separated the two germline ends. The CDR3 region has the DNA TGTGCCAGCAGCTATGACAGGAACAATCAGCCCCAGCATTTT. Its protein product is CASSYDRNNQPQHF.

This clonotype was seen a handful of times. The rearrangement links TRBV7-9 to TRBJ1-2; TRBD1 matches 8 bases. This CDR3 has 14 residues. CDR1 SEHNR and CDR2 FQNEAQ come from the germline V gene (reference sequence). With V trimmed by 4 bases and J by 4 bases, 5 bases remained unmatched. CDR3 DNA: TGTGCCAGCAGCTCGAGGCAGGGGGCCTATGGCTACACCTTC. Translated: CASSSRQGAYGYTF.

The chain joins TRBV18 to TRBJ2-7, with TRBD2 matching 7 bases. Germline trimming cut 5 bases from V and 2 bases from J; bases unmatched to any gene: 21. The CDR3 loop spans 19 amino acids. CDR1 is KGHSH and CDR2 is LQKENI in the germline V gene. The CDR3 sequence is CASSVLRKGPPGLAYEQYF. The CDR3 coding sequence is TGTGCCAGCTCAGTTCTCCGGAAGGGGCCGCCAGGACTAGCCTACGAGCAGTACTTC.

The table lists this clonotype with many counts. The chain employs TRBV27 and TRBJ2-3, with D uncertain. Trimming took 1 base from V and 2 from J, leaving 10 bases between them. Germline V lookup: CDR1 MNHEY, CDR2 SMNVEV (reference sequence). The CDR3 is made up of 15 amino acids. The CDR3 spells CASSLFSTPTDTQYF. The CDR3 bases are TGTGCCAGCAGTTTATTCAGCACCCCCACAGATACGCAGTATTTT.

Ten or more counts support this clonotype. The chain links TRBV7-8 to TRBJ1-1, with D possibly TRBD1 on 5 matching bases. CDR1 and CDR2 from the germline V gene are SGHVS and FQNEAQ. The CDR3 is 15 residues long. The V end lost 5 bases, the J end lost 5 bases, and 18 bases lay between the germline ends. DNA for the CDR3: TGTGCCAGCAGCCAATTCCAGGGTAGCGGGACTGAAGCTTTCTTT. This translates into CASSQFQGSGTEAFF. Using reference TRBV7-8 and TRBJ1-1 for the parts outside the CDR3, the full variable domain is GAGVSQSPRYKVAKRGQDVALRCDPISGHVSLFWYQQALGQGPEFLTYFQNEAQLDKSGLPSDRFFAERPEGSVSTLKIQRTQQEDSAVYLCASSQFQGSGTEAFFGQGTRLTVV.

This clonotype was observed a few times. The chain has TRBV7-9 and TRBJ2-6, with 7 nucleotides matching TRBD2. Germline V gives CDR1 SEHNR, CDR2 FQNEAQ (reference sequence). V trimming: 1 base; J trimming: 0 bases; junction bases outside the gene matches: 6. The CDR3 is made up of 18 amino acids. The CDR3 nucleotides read TGTGCCAGCAGCTTAGTTGGGCTAGCGGACTCTGGGGCCAACGTCCTGACTTTC. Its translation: CASSLVGLADSGANVLTF.

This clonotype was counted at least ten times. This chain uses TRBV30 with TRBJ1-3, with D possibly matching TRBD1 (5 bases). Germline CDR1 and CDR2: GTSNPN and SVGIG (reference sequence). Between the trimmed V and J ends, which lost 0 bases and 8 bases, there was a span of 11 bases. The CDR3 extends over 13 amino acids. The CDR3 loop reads CAWSVLSGDTIYF. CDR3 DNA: TGTGCCTGGAGTGTACTATCGGGGGACACCATATATTTT.

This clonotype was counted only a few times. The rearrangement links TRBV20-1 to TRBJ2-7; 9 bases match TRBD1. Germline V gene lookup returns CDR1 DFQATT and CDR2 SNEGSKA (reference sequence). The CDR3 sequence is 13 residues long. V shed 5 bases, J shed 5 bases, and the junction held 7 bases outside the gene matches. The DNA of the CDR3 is TGCAGTGCTGCGGGGACAGGGTACCACGAGCAGTACTTC. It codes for CSAAGTGYHEQYF.

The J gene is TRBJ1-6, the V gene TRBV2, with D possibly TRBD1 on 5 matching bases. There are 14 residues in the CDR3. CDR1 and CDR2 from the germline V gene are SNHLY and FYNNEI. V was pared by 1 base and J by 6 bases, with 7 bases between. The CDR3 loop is CASSEGQGNSPLHF. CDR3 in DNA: TGTGCCAGCAGTGAAGGGCAGGGTAATTCACCCCTCCACTTT. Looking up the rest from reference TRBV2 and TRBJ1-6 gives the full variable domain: EPEVTQTPSHQVTQMGQEVILRCVPISNHLYFYWYRQILGQKVEFLVSFYNNEISEKSEIFDDQFSVERPDGSNFTLKIRSTKLEDSAMYFCASSEGQGNSPLHFGNGTRLTVT.

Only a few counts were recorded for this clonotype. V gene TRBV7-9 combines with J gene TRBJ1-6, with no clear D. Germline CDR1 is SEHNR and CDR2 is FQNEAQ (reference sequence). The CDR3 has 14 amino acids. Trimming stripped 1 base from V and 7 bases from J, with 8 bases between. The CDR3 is CASSLGMGNSPLHF. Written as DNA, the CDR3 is TGTGCCAGCAGCTTAGGCATGGGGAATTCACCCCTCCACTTT.

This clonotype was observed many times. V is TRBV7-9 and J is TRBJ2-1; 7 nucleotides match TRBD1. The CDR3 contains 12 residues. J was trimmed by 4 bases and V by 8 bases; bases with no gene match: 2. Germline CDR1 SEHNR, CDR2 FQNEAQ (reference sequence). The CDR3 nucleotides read TGTGCCAGCCGGGACAGTTACAATGAGCAGTTCTTC. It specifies CASRDSYNEQFF. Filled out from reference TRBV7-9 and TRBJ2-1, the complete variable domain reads DTGVSQNPRHKITKRGQNVTFRCDPISEHNRLYWYRQTLGQGPEFLTYFQNEAQLEKSRLLSDRFSAERPKGSFSTLEIQRTEQGDSAMYLCASRDSYNEQFFGPGTRLTVL.

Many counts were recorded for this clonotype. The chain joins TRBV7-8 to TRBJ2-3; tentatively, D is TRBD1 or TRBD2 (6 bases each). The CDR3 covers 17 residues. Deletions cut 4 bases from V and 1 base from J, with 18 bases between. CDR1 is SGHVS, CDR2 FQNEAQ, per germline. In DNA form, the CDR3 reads TGTGCCAGCAGCTCCGATCCCGGGGGCGCGGGCACAGATACGCAGTATTTT. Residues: CASSSDPGGAGTDTQYF.

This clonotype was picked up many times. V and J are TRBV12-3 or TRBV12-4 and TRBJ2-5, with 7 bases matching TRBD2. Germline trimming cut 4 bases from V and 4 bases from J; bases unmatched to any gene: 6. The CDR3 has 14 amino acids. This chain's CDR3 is CASSSPTGGETQYF. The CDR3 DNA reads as TGTGCCAGCAGTTCGCCCACGGGGGGAGAGACCCAGTACTTC.

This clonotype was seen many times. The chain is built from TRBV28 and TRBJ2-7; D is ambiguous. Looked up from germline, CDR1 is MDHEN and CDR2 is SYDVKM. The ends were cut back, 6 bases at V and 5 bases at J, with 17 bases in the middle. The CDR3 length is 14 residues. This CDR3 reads CASRLENRWNEQYF. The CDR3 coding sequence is TGTGCCAGCAGGCTGGAGAATCGGTGGAACGAGCAGTACTTC. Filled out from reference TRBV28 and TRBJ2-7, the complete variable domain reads DVKVTQSSRYLVKRTGEKVFLECVQDMDHENMFWYRQDPGLGLRLIYFSYDVKMKEKGDIPEGYSVSREKKERFSLILESASTNQTSMYLCASRLENRWNEQYFGPGTRLTVT.

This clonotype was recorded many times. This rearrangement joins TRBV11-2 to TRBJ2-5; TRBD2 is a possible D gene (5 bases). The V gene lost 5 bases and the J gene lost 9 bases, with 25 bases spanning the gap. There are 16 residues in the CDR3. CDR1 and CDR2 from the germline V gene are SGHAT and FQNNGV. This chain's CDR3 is CASSQLTTRTVLAQYF. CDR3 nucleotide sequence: TGTGCCAGCAGCCAACTTACCACTAGGACGGTCCTGGCCCAGTACTTC.

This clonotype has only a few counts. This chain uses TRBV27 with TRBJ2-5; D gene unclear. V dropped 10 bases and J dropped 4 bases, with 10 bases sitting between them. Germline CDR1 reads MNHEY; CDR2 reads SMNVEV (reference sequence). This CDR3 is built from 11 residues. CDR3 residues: CATKYAETQYF. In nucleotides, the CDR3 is TGTGCCACCAAGTATGCAGAGACCCAGTACTTC.

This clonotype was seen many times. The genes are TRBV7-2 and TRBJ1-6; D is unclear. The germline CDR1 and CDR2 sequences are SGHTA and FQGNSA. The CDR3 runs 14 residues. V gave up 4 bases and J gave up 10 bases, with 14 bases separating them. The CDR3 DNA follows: TGTGCCAGCAGCTACGGCCACGGCGGCTCACCCCTCCACTTT. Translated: CASSYGHGGSPLHF.

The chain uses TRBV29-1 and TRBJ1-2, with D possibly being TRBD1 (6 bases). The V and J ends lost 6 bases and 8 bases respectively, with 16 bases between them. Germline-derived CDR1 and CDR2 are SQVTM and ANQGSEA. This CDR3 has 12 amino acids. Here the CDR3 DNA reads TGCAGCGTCGGTGACAGGCGATGGGGCTACACCTTC. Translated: CSVGDRRWGYTF.

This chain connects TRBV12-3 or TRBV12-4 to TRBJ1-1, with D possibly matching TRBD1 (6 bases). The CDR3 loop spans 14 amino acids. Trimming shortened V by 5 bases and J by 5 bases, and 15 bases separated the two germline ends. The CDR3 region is CASSPKGGPTEAFF. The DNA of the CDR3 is TGTGCCAGCAGTCCGAAAGGGGGGCCAACTGAAGCTTTCTTT.

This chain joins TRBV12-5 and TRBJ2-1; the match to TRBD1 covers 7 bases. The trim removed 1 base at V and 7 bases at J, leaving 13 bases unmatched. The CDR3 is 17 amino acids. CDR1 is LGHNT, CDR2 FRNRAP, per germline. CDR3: CASGLASTGSAMNEQFF. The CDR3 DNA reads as TGTGCTAGTGGTTTGGCCTCGACAGGGAGTGCTATGAATGAGCAGTTCTTC.

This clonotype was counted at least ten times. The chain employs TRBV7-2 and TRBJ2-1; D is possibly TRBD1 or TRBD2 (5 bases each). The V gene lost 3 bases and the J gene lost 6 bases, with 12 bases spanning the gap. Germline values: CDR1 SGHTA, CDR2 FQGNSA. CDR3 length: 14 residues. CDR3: CASSLAAGANEQFF. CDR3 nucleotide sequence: TGTGCCAGCAGCTTGGCCGCCGGGGCCAATGAGCAGTTCTTC.

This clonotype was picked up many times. CDR3 sequence: CSARSRGWSYTF. The CDR3 DNA reads as TGCAGTGCTAGAAGCCGGGGATGGAGCTACACCTTC. This chain uses TRBV20-1 with TRBJ1-2; D is ambiguous. Germline V gene data show CDR1 as DFQATT and CDR2 as SNEGSKA (reference sequence). The CDR3 covers 12 residues. With 2 bases removed from V and 9 bases from J, the gap between germline ends came to 13 bases.

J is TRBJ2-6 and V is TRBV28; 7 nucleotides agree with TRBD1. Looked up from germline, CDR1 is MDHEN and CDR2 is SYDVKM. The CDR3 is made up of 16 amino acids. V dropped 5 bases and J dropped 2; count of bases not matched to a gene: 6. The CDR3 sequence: CASSLQTGPGANVLTF. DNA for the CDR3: TGTGCCAGCAGTCTCCAGACAGGGCCTGGGGCCAACGTCCTGACTTTC.

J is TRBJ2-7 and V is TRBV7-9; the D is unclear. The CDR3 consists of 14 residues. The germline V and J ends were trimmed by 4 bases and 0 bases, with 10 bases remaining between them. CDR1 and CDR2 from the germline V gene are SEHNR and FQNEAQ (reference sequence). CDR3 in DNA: TGTGCCAGCAGCTCGGACGGTCCCTCCTACGAGCAGTACTTC. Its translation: CASSSDGPSYEQYF.

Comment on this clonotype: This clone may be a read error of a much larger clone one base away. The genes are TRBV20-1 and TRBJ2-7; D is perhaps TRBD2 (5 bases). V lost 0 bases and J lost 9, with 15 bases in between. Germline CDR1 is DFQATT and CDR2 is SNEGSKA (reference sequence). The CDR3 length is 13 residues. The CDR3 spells CSAREVVGGVQYF. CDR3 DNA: TGCAGTGCTAGAGAAGTGGTCGGAGGCGTGCAGTACTTC.